The clone carrying this T cell receptor (beta chain) was seen just once. Its antigen is still unknown. This record belongs to a study of untreated major depressive disorder. Study findings and constraints: Depressed patients' CD4+ T cells carried increased TRBV05-01 (Vbeta 5.1) usage versus control CD4+ T cells.

Patients had moderate to severe depression. Roughly 30 ml of blood was drawn into EDTA tubes. With 7 bases removed from V and 3 bases from J, the gap between germline ends came to 22 bases. The CDR3 runs 16 residues. Sequencing used immunoSEQ multiplex PCR; TCRdb keeps in-frame clones, though not all of them. The table lists roughly 13,000 clones, around 90% of them singletons. This chain joins TRBV23-1 and TRBJ2-7; no clear D. TRBV23-1 is recorded as an ORF, its role being uncertain. The sequenced sample consisted of CD4+ T cells from PBMCs. This clonotype was obtained from a man aged 30 to 39 with major depressive disorder. Here the CDR3 DNA reads TGCGCCAGCACCAAAAGTGGGGTTAAGGAATACTACGAGCAGTACTTC. Translated: CASTKSGVKEYYEQYF.